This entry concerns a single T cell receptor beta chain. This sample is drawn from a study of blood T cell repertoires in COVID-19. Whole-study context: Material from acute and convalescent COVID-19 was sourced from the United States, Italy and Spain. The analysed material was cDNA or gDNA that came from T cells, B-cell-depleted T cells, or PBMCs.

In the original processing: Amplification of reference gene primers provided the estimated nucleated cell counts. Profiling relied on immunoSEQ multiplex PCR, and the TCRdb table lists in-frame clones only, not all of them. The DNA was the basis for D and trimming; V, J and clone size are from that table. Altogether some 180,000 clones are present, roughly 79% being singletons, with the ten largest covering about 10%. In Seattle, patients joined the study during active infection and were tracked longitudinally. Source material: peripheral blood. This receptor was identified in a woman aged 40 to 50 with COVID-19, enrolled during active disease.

The CDR3 DNA is TGTGCCAGCAGCCCGCCGGGACAGGGGATCTCTAGCACAGATACGCAGTATTTT. Its translation: CASSPPGQGISSTDTQYF. The V and J genes are TRBV11-2 and TRBJ2-3; 10 bases line up with TRBD1. The CDR3 length is 18 residues. J was trimmed by 0 bases and V by 5 bases; bases with no gene match: 11. CDR1 and CDR2 (germline): SGHAT, FQNNGV.